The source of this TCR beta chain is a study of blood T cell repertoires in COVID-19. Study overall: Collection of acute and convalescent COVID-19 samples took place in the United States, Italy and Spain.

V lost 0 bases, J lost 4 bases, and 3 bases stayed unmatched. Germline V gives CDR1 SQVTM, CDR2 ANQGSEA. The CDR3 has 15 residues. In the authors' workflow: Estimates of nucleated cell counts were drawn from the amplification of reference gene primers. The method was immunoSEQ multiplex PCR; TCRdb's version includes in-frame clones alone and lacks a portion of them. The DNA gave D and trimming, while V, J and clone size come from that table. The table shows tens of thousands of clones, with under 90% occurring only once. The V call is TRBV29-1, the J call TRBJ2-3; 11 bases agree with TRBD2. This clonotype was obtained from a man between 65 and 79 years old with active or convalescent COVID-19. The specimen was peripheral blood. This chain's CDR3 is CSVEELAGVADTQYF. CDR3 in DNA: TGCAGCGTTGAAGAACTAGCGGGAGTCGCAGATACGCAGTATTTT.